The T cell receptor beta chain described here comes from a study of CXCR3-negative and CXCR3-positive naive CD8 T cells. Study-level results: Naive CXCR3-negative cells resembled naive CXCR3-positive cells in TRBV-TRBJ usage; memory cells differed. Both naive subsets showed comparably high diversity, and memory CD8+ cells showed much lower diversity. Compared with CXCR3-negative naive cells, CXCR3-positive naive cells showed more hydrophobic TRB CDR3s. Both naive subsets carried similar amounts of surface CD5, so TCR strength was inferred from TRB CDR3 properties.

Remarks on this clonotype: Antigen: not known.

The CDR3 has 15 amino acids. Per germline, CDR1 MGHRA and CDR2 YSYEKL. The libraries of TRB cDNA were prepared using 5' RACE with UMI labels. Reprocessing the 5' RACE reads, TCRdb reports a single entry for every CDR3 protein and omits DNA. This sample contains 140,000 to 150,000 distinct CDR3 sequences. Sequenced: naive CXCR3+ CD8+ T cells from blood. The sample's subset: CD45RO-CCR7+CD27+CD95- naive CD8+ T cells expressing CXCR3 (TNR3+). V and J are TRBV4-1 and TRBJ1-1; TCRdb reports TRBD1, a call that lacks DNA to check it against. The clonotype was recovered from a human donor in good health. Some clones in this sample may be carry-over from other donors' samples. This CDR3 is CASSHGTGGEINAFF.